This is a list of T cell receptor beta chains from one sample in a study of blood T cell repertoires in COVID-19. Only in-frame clones appear in the TCRdb table, and some are missing; sequencing was by immunoSEQ multiplex PCR. The repertoire has roughly 140,000 clones, under 85% of them found once; the top ten carry about 8.6%. Specimen: peripheral blood. These receptors all come from a man aged 45-65 years with active or convalescent COVID-19. Both conserved end residues are part of each CDR3. A D gene is named only where the DNA matches it firmly. Clone size, where shown, is once, few, many, or a class for clones that have expanded.

D	V	size	J	length	CDR3
TRBD1	TRBV28	.	TRBJ2-2	15	CASRKQDRGHGELFF
.	TRBV19	.	TRBJ1-3	15	CASSRPDNSGNTIYF
.	TRBV6-5	.	TRBJ1-1	14	CASRSLRGNTEAFF
.	TRBV5-6	.	TRBJ2-3	12	CASSGWVRYRTF
.	TRBV25-1	.	TRBJ2-5	15	CASSPLSGEKETQYF
TRBD2	TRBV9	.	TRBJ2-7	16	CASSPYTSGSSYEQYF
TRBD1	TRBV11-2	.	TRBJ1-4	14	CASSPRGPKEKLFF
TRBD1	TRBV28	once	TRBJ2-2	15	CASSPQQGNRGELFF
.	TRBV29-1	.	TRBJ2-5	11	CSVESGETQYF
.	TRBV5-1	.	TRBJ1-2	13	CASSPGGSYGYTF
.	TRBV27	.	TRBJ1-1	12	CASSLNGAEAFF
.	TRBV28	.	TRBJ2-3	16	CASTTGRAIDTDTQYF
TRBD2	TRBV3-1/TRBV3-2	.	TRBJ2-2	17	CASSQPGLAGVGGELFF
.	TRBV9	.	TRBJ2-4	17	CASSVGGGMMAKNIQYF
TRBD1	TRBV5-6	.	TRBJ2-5	14	CASSFGTGGETQYF
TRBD1	TRBV5-5	.	TRBJ2-5	13	CASSFGTEETQYF
TRBD2	TRBV9	.	TRBJ2-1	16	CASSVVLAGGYNEQFF
.	TRBV29-1	.	TRBJ2-1	13	CSVEVGGGSEQFF
.	TRBV27	.	TRBJ2-5	14	CASSLAANQETQYF
TRBD2	TRBV10-3	.	TRBJ2-3	20	CAISGDFGLAARGSTDTQYF
.	TRBV24-1	once	TRBJ2-7	12	CATSSSSYEQYF
.	TRBV5-8	.	TRBJ2-5	15	CASTKAMGRQETQYF
.	TRBV7-2	.	TRBJ2-3	16	CASSSIAASNTDTQYF
TRBD2	TRBV15	.	TRBJ2-1	20	CATSRDPTSGRPVSYNEQFF
TRBD2	TRBV5-1	.	TRBJ2-1	17	CASSSNVGGSSYNEQFF
TRBD2	TRBV13	.	TRBJ2-1	15	CASSLGLAGHNEQFF
.	TRBV2	.	TRBJ2-3	15	CASSEAASGTDTQYF
TRBD1	TRBV18	few	TRBJ1-1	14	CASSQDRGGTEAFF
.	TRBV19	.	TRBJ1-5	13	CASSIEAKQPQHF
.	TRBV19	.	TRBJ2-1	16	CASSKNPGSSYNEQFF
TRBD2	TRBV6-4	.	TRBJ2-1	13	CASSDYSGNEQFF
TRBD2	TRBV5-8	few	TRBJ2-3	17	CASSLGVAGVFTDTQYF
TRBD1	TRBV7-9	.	TRBJ1-1	13	CASSLTGGSEAFF
.	TRBV19	few	TRBJ2-3	16	CASSIGASSLTDTQYF
TRBD1	TRBV18	.	TRBJ2-5	14	CASSPRGGEETQYF
TRBD2	TRBV7-6	.	TRBJ2-1	16	CASSLDLAGLYNEQFF